This is a list of T cell receptor beta chains from one sample in a study of Graves' ophthalmopathy and Graves' hyperthyroidism. Each CDR3 protein gets one entry after TCRdb re-called the multiplex PCR reads with MiXCR. The table shows about 220,000 distinct CDR3 sequences, with around a fifth occurring only once. Sequenced: peripheral blood. Receptors were obtained from a woman in her forties or fifties with Graves' ophthalmopathy. Both conserved end residues are part of each CDR3. D genes are given only for firm matches. Some rows have no size entry. The others give once, few or many, or a class for an expanded clone.

clone_size d_call j_call cdr3_length v_call cdr3_nt cdr3_aa
NA NA TRBJ1-1 14 TRBV20-1 TGCAGTGCTGCCCGGAGGACAGAGAACACTGAAGCTTTCTTT CSAARRTENTEAFF
NA NA TRBJ1-2 14 TRBV18 TGTGCCAGCTCACTTAATTTCAGGGAGGATGGCTACACCTTC CASSLNFREDGYTF
many NA TRBJ1-2 14 TRBV6-5 TGTGCCAGCAGACCGACCGGGGGTGTCTATGGCTACACCTTC CASRPTGGVYGYTF
many TRBD2 TRBJ2-5 16 TRBV19 TGTGCCAGTAGTATCTTGACTAGCGGGAACCAAGAGACCCAGTACTTC CASSILTSGNQETQYF
many NA TRBJ2-7 13 TRBV27 TGTGCCAGCAGTTCCGAACGCGGCTACGAGCAGTACTTC CASSSERGYEQYF
NA NA TRBJ1-6 14 TRBV6-1 TGTGCCAGCAGTGATCCGGCGTATAATTCACCCCTCCACTTT CASSDPAYNSPLHF
many NA TRBJ2-6 15 TRBV5-1 TGCGCCAGCAGAGAACAGGGCTCTGGGGCCAACGTCCTGACTTTC CASREQGSGANVLTF
many NA TRBJ1-2 15 TRBV7-2 TGTGCCAGCAGCTTCCAAGACAGGATTAACTATGGCTACACCTTC CASSFQDRINYGYTF
many NA TRBJ1-5 17 TRBV6-1 TGTGCCAGCAGTGAAGTAGGAGGAGGGGTTAGCAATCAGCCCCAGCATTTT CASSEVGGGVSNQPQHF
many TRBD2 TRBJ2-7 16 TRBV12-3/TRBV12-4 TGTGCCAGCAGTGCGGGGACTAGCGGAAGCCCTTCCGAGCAGTACTTC CASSAGTSGSPSEQYF
NA TRBD1 TRBJ1-5 15 TRBV6-5 TGTGCCAGCAGTTACTCGGGGACAGGGGTCCAGCCCCAGCATTTT CASSYSGTGVQPQHF
many TRBD1 TRBJ2-4 14 TRBV6-2/TRBV6-3 TGTGCCAGCAGTTCATCCGGGACAGTAAACATTCAGTACTTC CASSSSGTVNIQYF
many NA TRBJ1-6 14 TRBV7-9 TGTGCCAGCAGCTTAGATATTTCGGGATCACCCCTCCACTTT CASSLDISGSPLHF
NA TRBD1 TRBJ2-5 15 TRBV28 TGTGCCAGCAGTCGTCCCGCCGGGACAGGGGAGACCCAGTACTTC CASSRPAGTGETQYF
many NA TRBJ1-1 14 TRBV10-3 TGTGCCATCAGGGCACCGGACAGTCTAGCTGAAGCTTTCTTT CAIRAPDSLAEAFF
NA TRBD1 TRBJ2-7 14 TRBV15 TGTGCCACCAGCAGGCTGACAGGGTCCTACGAGCAGTACTTC CATSRLTGSYEQYF
many TRBD1 TRBJ2-5 15 TRBV24-1 TGTGCCACCAGTGATTTGAGGGACAGGGGCGAGACCCAGTACTTC CATSDLRDRGETQYF
few NA TRBJ2-7 16 TRBV27 TGTGCCAGCAGTTTAAGGGCGGGGACACTTGGCGACGAGCAGTACTTC CASSLRAGTLGDEQYF
many NA TRBJ2-2 12 TRBV7-3 TGTGCCAGCAGCTTAGCGGGAGGGGAGCTGTTTTTT CASSLAGGELFF
once NA TRBJ1-6 22 TRBV6-2/TRBV6-3 NA CASSYDSYEQYFGPGPNSPLHF
NA NA TRBJ2-7 13 TRBV2 TGTGCCAGCAGCTTAGGGCCCCTTCGGACGGCGTACTTC CASSLGPLRTAYF
many NA TRBJ2-5 14 TRBV2 TGTGCCAGCACCCAAGCCCCGGACGCAGGAACGGCATACTTC CASTQAPDAGTAYF
many NA TRBJ2-7 16 TRBV6-1 TGTGCCAGCAGTCCCACCTTCGGGGGCGCCACCTACGAGCAGTACTTC CASSPTFGGATYEQYF
many NA TRBJ1-1 15 TRBV28 TGTGCCAGCAGTTTAACTAATGATCTAAACACTGAAGCTTTCTTT CASSLTNDLNTEAFF
NA TRBD1 TRBJ1-2 17 TRBV6-1 TGTGCCAGCAGTGTTCTTTGGACAGGACTTCTTAACTATGGCTACACCTTC CASSVLWTGLLNYGYTF
many NA TRBJ1-3 17 TRBV7-8 TGTGCCAGCAGCTCACATGGGGATACAGGATCTGGAAACACCATATATTTT CASSSHGDTGSGNTIYF
NA TRBD2 TRBJ2-7 18 TRBV13 TGTGCCAGCAGCTTAGGGACCGGGACTAGCGGGAGGGGTCACGAGCAGTACTTC CASSLGTGTSGRGHEQYF
NA TRBD2 TRBJ2-5 15 TRBV10-3 TGTGCCATCAGTGAGCGAAGGACTAGCGTGGAGACCCAGTACTTC CAISERRTSVETQYF
many NA TRBJ2-5 11 TRBV27 TGTGCCAGCAGTTTCATTGAGACCCAGTACTTC CASSFIETQYF
many NA TRBJ2-5 13 TRBV10-3 TGTGCCATCAGGGGGGACTCGTTAGAGACCCAGTACTTC CAIRGDSLETQYF
once NA TRBJ1-1 15 TRBV27 TGTGCCAGCAGTTTAACTTCGGGACTGAACACTGAAGCTTTCTTT CASSLTSGLNTEAFF
many NA TRBJ1-1 12 TRBV7-9 TGTGCCAGCAGTTTAGGAGTCACTGAAGCTTTCTTT CASSLGVTEAFF
NA NA TRBJ1-2 13 TRBV12-3/TRBV12-4 TGTGCCAGCAGTTCTTTGACAGCCTATGGCTACACCTTC CASSSLTAYGYTF
many NA TRBJ1-1 13 TRBV12-3/TRBV12-4 TGTGCCAGCAGTTTCAGGGTTGAAACTGAAGCTTTCTTT CASSFRVETEAFF
NA TRBD2 TRBJ2-2 15 TRBV19 TGTGCCACCAAAGATAGCGGGACGGGCACCGGGGAGCTGTTTTTT CATKDSGTGTGELFF
few NA TRBJ2-4 13 TRBV20-1 TGCAGTGCATACAACGGACAGAGAAACATTCAGTACTTC CSAYNGQRNIQYF
many NA TRBJ2-1 14 TRBV18 TGTGCCAGCTCCCCGCCTAGGGACCACAATGAGCAGTTCTTC CASSPPRDHNEQFF
NA NA TRBJ1-6 14 TRBV30 TGTGCCTGGAGCCGGGAGCCGGGGAATTCACCCCTCCACTTT CAWSREPGNSPLHF
many NA TRBJ2-4 13 TRBV19 TGTGCCAGTACTCCGACCCGGGGACACATTCAGTACTTC CASTPTRGHIQYF
many NA TRBJ1-1 14 TRBV6-5 TGTGCCAGCTCTGATCGGGGAGGAGACACTGAAGCTTTCTTT CASSDRGGDTEAFF